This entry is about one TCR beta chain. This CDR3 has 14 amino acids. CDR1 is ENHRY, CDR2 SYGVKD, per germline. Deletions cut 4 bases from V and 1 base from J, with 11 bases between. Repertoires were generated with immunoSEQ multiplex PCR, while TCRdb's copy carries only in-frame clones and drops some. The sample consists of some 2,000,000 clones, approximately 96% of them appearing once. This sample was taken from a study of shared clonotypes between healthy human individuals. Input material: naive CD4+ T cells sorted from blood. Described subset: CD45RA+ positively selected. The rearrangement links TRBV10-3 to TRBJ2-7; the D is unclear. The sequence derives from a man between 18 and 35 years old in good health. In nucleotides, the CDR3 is TGTGCCATCAGTGTCATACGGCGGTCCTACGAGCAGTACTTC. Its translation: CAISVIRRSYEQYF.